The rows below give T cell receptor beta chains drawn from one sample of a study of blood T cell repertoires in COVID-19. TCRdb's table, derived via immunoSEQ multiplex PCR, lists solely in-frame clones and lacks some. Counted here are some 45,000 clones, approximately 93% occurring once; the ten biggest clones make up 0.9% to 1.1%. Sequencing was performed on peripheral blood. Source of these receptors: a man aged 55 to 70 with COVID-19, enrolled during active disease. CDR3s include the opening cysteine and the closing phenylalanine or tryptophan. A D gene is named only where the DNA matches it firmly. A row's size may be missing; if present it is once, few, many or a size class.

j_call: TRBJ1-5; d_call: NA; clone_size: once; v_call: TRBV19; cdr3_nt: TGTGCCAGTAGTATAAGCCTCGGGGAGCCCCAGCATTTT; cdr3_aa: CASSISLGEPQHF
j_call: TRBJ2-7; d_call: TRBD1; clone_size: NA; v_call: TRBV7-9; cdr3_nt: TGTGCCAGCAGCCCCAGGACAGGGTTCGAATTTTCCTACGAGCAGTACTTC; cdr3_aa: CASSPRTGFEFSYEQYF
j_call: TRBJ1-5; d_call: TRBD1; clone_size: NA; v_call: TRBV10-2; cdr3_nt: TGCGCCAGCGTTCAGGGGACAGGGGTCTATAGCAATCAGCCCCAGCATTTT; cdr3_aa: CASVQGTGVYSNQPQHF
j_call: TRBJ1-5; d_call: NA; clone_size: NA; v_call: TRBV28; cdr3_nt: TGTGCCAGCAGCCCGGGTGGCAGCAATCAGCCCCAGCATTTT; cdr3_aa: CASSPGGSNQPQHF
j_call: TRBJ2-1; d_call: NA; clone_size: once; v_call: TRBV9; cdr3_nt: TGTGCCAGCAGCGACCCAGGCAATGAGCAGTTCTTC; cdr3_aa: CASSDPGNEQFF
j_call: TRBJ2-1; d_call: TRBD2; clone_size: NA; v_call: TRBV7-3; cdr3_nt: TGTGCCAGCTCGGAGCGGGGCTACAATGAGCAGTTCTTC; cdr3_aa: CASSERGYNEQFF
j_call: TRBJ2-3; d_call: TRBD2; clone_size: NA; v_call: TRBV13; cdr3_nt: TGTGCCAGCAGCCCCGGGAGCGGGAGGCAAAGCACAGATACGCAGTATTTT; cdr3_aa: CASSPGSGRQSTDTQYF
j_call: TRBJ1-5; d_call: NA; clone_size: NA; v_call: TRBV2; cdr3_nt: TGTGCCAGCAGTGACCGCCAGGGTAACAATCAGCCCCAGCATTTT; cdr3_aa: CASSDRQGNNQPQHF
j_call: TRBJ2-5; d_call: TRBD1; clone_size: NA; v_call: TRBV6-5; cdr3_nt: TGTGCCAGCAGTTACTCACAGGGGCAAGAGACCCAGTACTTC; cdr3_aa: CASSYSQGQETQYF
j_call: TRBJ2-1; d_call: TRBD1; clone_size: NA; v_call: TRBV7-9; cdr3_nt: TGTGCCAGCAGCTTACGGACAGGGCCTTACAATGAGCAGTTCTTC; cdr3_aa: CASSLRTGPYNEQFF
j_call: TRBJ2-2; d_call: NA; clone_size: NA; v_call: TRBV6-5; cdr3_nt: TGTGCCAGCAGTTACTACGCGGGACTTAACACCGGGGAGCTGTTTTTT; cdr3_aa: CASSYYAGLNTGELFF
j_call: TRBJ2-1; d_call: NA; clone_size: NA; v_call: TRBV7-2; cdr3_nt: TGTGCCAGCAGCCCCCGGACACGGTTTGACAATGAGCAGTTCTTC; cdr3_aa: CASSPRTRFDNEQFF
j_call: TRBJ1-5; d_call: TRBD1; clone_size: NA; v_call: TRBV10-3; cdr3_nt: TGTGCCATCAGCGGGACAGGAAATCAGCCCCAGCATTTT; cdr3_aa: CAISGTGNQPQHF
j_call: TRBJ1-2; d_call: NA; clone_size: NA; v_call: TRBV24-1; cdr3_nt: TGTGCCACCAGTGACGCAGGGGTTAGTGGCTACACCTTC; cdr3_aa: CATSDAGVSGYTF
j_call: TRBJ2-1; d_call: TRBD2; clone_size: NA; v_call: TRBV19; cdr3_nt: TGTGCCAGTAGTATGGGACTAGCGGGAGGGCTTGGCAATGAGCAGTTCTTC; cdr3_aa: CASSMGLAGGLGNEQFF
j_call: TRBJ2-3; d_call: NA; clone_size: NA; v_call: TRBV10-2; cdr3_nt: TGCGCCAGCAGTGGAATTCAACTAGGGATAGATACGCAGTATTTT; cdr3_aa: CASSGIQLGIDTQYF
j_call: TRBJ2-1; d_call: TRBD2; clone_size: NA; v_call: TRBV3-1/TRBV3-2; cdr3_nt: TGTGCCAGCAGCCAAGATTATGAGACTAGCGGGGGGAATGAGCAGTTCTTC; cdr3_aa: CASSQDYETSGGNEQFF
j_call: TRBJ1-5; d_call: TRBD1; clone_size: NA; v_call: TRBV2; cdr3_nt: TGTGCCAGCAGTGAACAGGGGGCTGGTAACCAGCCCCAGCATTTT; cdr3_aa: CASSEQGAGNQPQHF
j_call: TRBJ2-1; d_call: TRBD2; clone_size: NA; v_call: TRBV4-1; cdr3_nt: TGCGCCAGCAACCATTTGGGAGCGGGGGGAAATGAGCAGTTCTTC; cdr3_aa: CASNHLGAGGNEQFF
j_call: TRBJ1-2; d_call: NA; clone_size: NA; v_call: TRBV14; cdr3_nt: TGTGCCAGCAGCCAAGATCCTCTGGGAGCCCATGGCTACACCTTC; cdr3_aa: CASSQDPLGAHGYTF
j_call: TRBJ2-1; d_call: NA; clone_size: NA; v_call: TRBV10-3; cdr3_nt: TGTGCCATCAAAAAGAACGACAGACCCTCCTACAATGAGCAGTTCTTC; cdr3_aa: CAIKKNDRPSYNEQFF
j_call: TRBJ2-1; d_call: NA; clone_size: NA; v_call: TRBV5-8; cdr3_nt: TGTGCCAGCAGCTCCCAGAAAAACAATGAGCAGTTCTTC; cdr3_aa: CASSSQKNNEQFF
j_call: TRBJ1-4; d_call: NA; clone_size: NA; v_call: TRBV4-3; cdr3_nt: TGCGCCAGCAGCCAAGACGGGGGGACTGGGGAAAAACTGTTTTTT; cdr3_aa: CASSQDGGTGEKLFF
j_call: TRBJ2-1; d_call: NA; clone_size: NA; v_call: TRBV15; cdr3_nt: TGTGCCACCAGCAGGGATAGCGGAAAGCAGTTCTTC; cdr3_aa: CATSRDSGKQFF
j_call: TRBJ2-1; d_call: TRBD1; clone_size: NA; v_call: TRBV9; cdr3_nt: TGTGCCAGCAGCGTAACAGGGGGGTCCTACAATGAGCAGTTCTTC; cdr3_aa: CASSVTGGSYNEQFF
j_call: TRBJ1-6; d_call: NA; clone_size: NA; v_call: TRBV5-5; cdr3_nt: TGTGCCAGCAGCTTCGACAGCCCTAATTCACCCCTCCACTTT; cdr3_aa: CASSFDSPNSPLHF
j_call: TRBJ1-1; d_call: NA; clone_size: NA; v_call: TRBV5-1; cdr3_nt: TGCGCCAGCACCAATCTGCAGGGTAACACTGAAGCTTTCTTT; cdr3_aa: CASTNLQGNTEAFF
j_call: TRBJ2-1; d_call: TRBD2; clone_size: NA; v_call: TRBV29-1; cdr3_nt: TGCAGCGCCCCTCACGGGACTAGCGGGAGAGCCTACAATGAGCAGTTCTTC; cdr3_aa: CSAPHGTSGRAYNEQFF
j_call: TRBJ2-2; d_call: TRBD1; clone_size: few; v_call: TRBV18; cdr3_nt: TGTGCCAGCTCATCGACAGGGGCAGGGGAGCTGTTTTTT; cdr3_aa: CASSSTGAGELFF
j_call: TRBJ2-7; d_call: TRBD2; clone_size: few; v_call: TRBV7-8; cdr3_nt: TGTGCCAGCAGCCCCCAAGCGGGGCGGACCTACGAGCAGTACTTC; cdr3_aa: CASSPQAGRTYEQYF
j_call: TRBJ1-1; d_call: NA; clone_size: NA; v_call: TRBV27; cdr3_nt: TGTGCCAGCAGTTTCACAGGCTTGAACACTGAAGCTTTCTTT; cdr3_aa: CASSFTGLNTEAFF
j_call: TRBJ2-3; d_call: NA; clone_size: NA; v_call: TRBV3-1/TRBV3-2; cdr3_nt: TGTGCCAGCAGCCCAGGGGGGCCTACAGATACGCAGTATTTT; cdr3_aa: CASSPGGPTDTQYF
j_call: TRBJ1-6; d_call: NA; clone_size: NA; v_call: TRBV4-3; cdr3_nt: TGCGCCAGCAGCCAAGATCGGGGGGGGCCCCTCCACTTT; cdr3_aa: CASSQDRGGPLHF
j_call: TRBJ1-1; d_call: NA; clone_size: NA; v_call: TRBV3-1/TRBV3-2; cdr3_nt: TGTGCCAGCAGCCAAGGCGGGGTTTCAGCTTTCTTT; cdr3_aa: CASSQGGVSAFF
j_call: TRBJ1-6; d_call: NA; clone_size: once; v_call: TRBV18; cdr3_nt: TGTGCCAGCTCACCGGAGGGAGGACCCTCACCCCTCCACTTT; cdr3_aa: CASSPEGGPSPLHF
j_call: TRBJ2-2; d_call: TRBD1; clone_size: NA; v_call: TRBV24-1; cdr3_nt: TGTGCCACTGGGACAGGAGCCTCGAACACCGGGGAGCTGTTTTTT; cdr3_aa: CATGTGASNTGELFF
j_call: TRBJ1-2; d_call: TRBD1; clone_size: NA; v_call: TRBV5-4; cdr3_nt: TGTGCCAGCAGCCGCGCCGGGACAGGGAGCTATGGCTACACCTTC; cdr3_aa: CASSRAGTGSYGYTF
j_call: TRBJ2-5; d_call: TRBD1; clone_size: NA; v_call: TRBV5-5; cdr3_nt: TGTGCCAGCAGTTTGACAGGGGGCCAAGAGACCCAGTACTTC; cdr3_aa: CASSLTGGQETQYF
j_call: TRBJ2-1; d_call: TRBD2; clone_size: once; v_call: TRBV27; cdr3_nt: TGTGCCAGCAGTTCGAGGGTGCTAGCGGGAGGGCGGAGCTCCTACAATGAGCAGTTCTTC; cdr3_aa: CASSSRVLAGGRSSYNEQFF
j_call: TRBJ2-2; d_call: TRBD1; clone_size: NA; v_call: TRBV9; cdr3_nt: TGTGCCAGCAGCGGACAGGGTTTCAGGGAGCTGTTTTTT; cdr3_aa: CASSGQGFRELFF
j_call: TRBJ1-2; d_call: TRBD1; clone_size: once; v_call: TRBV7-2; cdr3_nt: TGTGCCAGCAGCTCAGGGACAGGCAACTATGGCTACACCTTC; cdr3_aa: CASSSGTGNYGYTF
j_call: TRBJ1-2; d_call: NA; clone_size: once; v_call: TRBV28; cdr3_nt: TGTGCCAGCAGTCCCGTGGGGGAGGGGTATGGCTACACCTTC; cdr3_aa: CASSPVGEGYGYTF
j_call: TRBJ2-7; d_call: NA; clone_size: NA; v_call: TRBV2; cdr3_nt: TGTGCCAGCAGTAGCCAGGGAATATCCTTGGTGGAGCAGTACTTC; cdr3_aa: CASSSQGISLVEQYF
j_call: TRBJ2-1; d_call: NA; clone_size: NA; v_call: TRBV4-1; cdr3_nt: TGCGCCAGCAGCCAAGCCGGGACACGAGGCTACAATGAGCAGTTCTTC; cdr3_aa: CASSQAGTRGYNEQFF
j_call: TRBJ1-5; d_call: NA; clone_size: NA; v_call: TRBV10-3; cdr3_nt: TGTGCCATCAGTGAGTTGTCAGGAGGGAGTCAGCCCCAGCATTTT; cdr3_aa: CAISELSGGSQPQHF
j_call: TRBJ1-2; d_call: TRBD1; clone_size: NA; v_call: TRBV5-1; cdr3_nt: TGCGCCAGCAGCGTTACCGGGACAGGGGTTCCGGGTTTC; cdr3_aa: CASSVTGTGVPGF
j_call: TRBJ1-5; d_call: NA; clone_size: NA; v_call: TRBV18; cdr3_nt: TGTGCCAGCTCACCACCCAATATGGCGGAGTCTCAGCCCCAGCATTTT; cdr3_aa: CASSPPNMAESQPQHF
j_call: TRBJ1-3; d_call: NA; clone_size: NA; v_call: TRBV3-1/TRBV3-2; cdr3_nt: TGTGCCAGCAGCCAACACAGGCGCTCTGGAAACACCATATATTTT; cdr3_aa: CASSQHRRSGNTIYF
j_call: TRBJ1-2; d_call: TRBD1; clone_size: NA; v_call: TRBV18; cdr3_nt: TGTGCCAGCTCACTACAGGGGGGCATTGGCTACACCTTC; cdr3_aa: CASSLQGGIGYTF
j_call: TRBJ2-7; d_call: TRBD1; clone_size: NA; v_call: TRBV9; cdr3_nt: TGTGCCAGCAGCTTTCATGGACAGGGACCCTACGAGCAGTACTTC; cdr3_aa: CASSFHGQGPYEQYF
j_call: TRBJ1-3; d_call: TRBD1; clone_size: NA; v_call: TRBV5-1; cdr3_nt: TGCGCCAGCAGCCTCCTGGGACAGGCGGGCCCCCTAGGAGACTCTGGAAACACCATATATTTT; cdr3_aa: CASSLLGQAGPLGDSGNTIYF
j_call: TRBJ1-2; d_call: NA; clone_size: NA; v_call: TRBV4-2; cdr3_nt: TGTGCCAGCAGCCGCCAGGAGACAGACAACTATGGCTACACCTTC; cdr3_aa: CASSRQETDNYGYTF
j_call: TRBJ2-1; d_call: NA; clone_size: NA; v_call: TRBV9; cdr3_nt: TGTGCCAGCAGCGTAGACAGTGTCACTTTCGATGAGCAGTTCTTC; cdr3_aa: CASSVDSVTFDEQFF